This is a list of T cell receptor beta chains from one sample in a study of blood T cell repertoires in COVID-19. The repertoire was sequenced with immunoSEQ multiplex PCR; TCRdb's copy has only in-frame clones and lacks some. The sample lists over 200,000 clones, over 70% occurring once. The sample was peripheral blood. The source is an elderly woman with acute or convalescent COVID-19. The CDR3 runs from the conserved cysteine through the conserved F or W. Each record gives: V gene, clone size, D gene, J gene, CDR3 DNA, CDR3 protein. The D gene is left open where the match is weak. Some rows have no size entry. The others give once, few or many, or a class for an expanded clone.

>TRBV5-4|.|.|TRBJ2-1
TGTGCCAGCAGCTTGGTCGGGGAATCTTACAATGAGCAGTTCTTC
CASSLVGESYNEQFF
>TRBV20-1|.|.|TRBJ1-4
TGCAGTGCTAGTGTCAGGGGTGGCGAAAAACTGTTTTTT
CSASVRGGEKLFF
>TRBV6-5|.|.|TRBJ1-2
TGTGCCAGCAGCCGGGGACTGGACTATGGCTACACCTTC
CASSRGLDYGYTF
>TRBV6-5|.|TRBD2|TRBJ2-7
TGTGCCAGCAGGCTAGCGGGGGCCGTTTACGAGCAGTACTTC
CASRLAGAVYEQYF
>TRBV6-5|.|.|TRBJ2-2
TGTGCCAGCAGGCTTGACTTCGAGCGCACCGGGGAGCTGTTTTTT
CASRLDFERTGELFF
>TRBV10-3|.|TRBD2|TRBJ2-1
TGTGCCGCCCTAGCGGGAGTTAACAATGAGCAGTTCTTC
CAALAGVNNEQFF
>TRBV28|.|TRBD1|TRBJ1-2
TGTGCCAGCAGGCCTAGGACAGGGGGGAACTATGGCTACACCTTC
CASRPRTGGNYGYTF
>TRBV7-6|.|TRBD1|TRBJ1-4
TGTGCCAGCAGCCAAAGGACAGGAGGGAATGAAAAACTGTTTTTT
CASSQRTGGNEKLFF
>TRBV19|.|.|TRBJ1-2
TGTGCCAGTAGTATAGGAGGGAATGGCTACACCTTC
CASSIGGNGYTF
>TRBV7-2|.|TRBD1|TRBJ1-5
TGTGCCAGCAGCAAGGACAGGGAGGTCGTAAGGCCCCAGCATTTT
CASSKDREVVRPQHF
>TRBV2|.|TRBD1|TRBJ2-1
TGTGCCAGCAGGAACCGGGACAGGGCGTTCGAGGAGCAGTTCTTC
CASRNRDRAFEEQFF
>TRBV20-1|.|.|TRBJ2-7
TGCAGTGCTACCCCACGGTCCGAGCAGTACTTC
CSATPRSEQYF
>TRBV24-1|.|TRBD1|TRBJ2-5
TGTGCCACCAGTGATTTTGGGACAGGGAATGAAGAGACCCAGTACTTC
CATSDFGTGNEETQYF
>TRBV9|once|TRBD2|TRBJ2-3
TGTGCCAGCAGCGCTAGCGGGGGGGTTTGGGATACGCAGTATTTT
CASSASGGVWDTQYF
>TRBV5-1|.|TRBD2|TRBJ2-7
TGCGCCAGCAGCCTAGGACTAGCGGGGGGCCTCTCCTACGAGCAGTACTTC
CASSLGLAGGLSYEQYF
>TRBV11-2|.|.|TRBJ1-6
TGTGCCAGCAGCTTGGGCCAGGGGTACAGGTCACCCCTCCACTTT
CASSLGQGYRSPLHF
>TRBV7-8|.|TRBD2|TRBJ2-1
TGTGCCAGCAGCTCACTAGCGGGAGGCGACAATGAGCAGTTCTTC
CASSSLAGGDNEQFF
>TRBV19|.|TRBD1|TRBJ1-2
TGTGCCAGTAGGGACGACAGGGGGATTTATGGCTACACCTTC
CASRDDRGIYGYTF
>TRBV9|few|.|TRBJ1-1
TGTGCCAGCAGCTTCACGGTGGACACTGAAGCTTTCTTT
CASSFTVDTEAFF
>TRBV28|.|.|TRBJ1-2
TGTGCCAGCAGTTTACGCCTTTACGGGGTATCGGTCTATGGCTACACCTTC
CASSLRLYGVSVYGYTF
>TRBV9|.|.|TRBJ1-1
TGTGCCAGCAGCGCCCAGGGGCTTCAGGGGACTGAAGCTTTCTTT
CASSAQGLQGTEAFF
>TRBV19|.|.|TRBJ2-3
TGTGCCAGTAGTATGATCCAAGGAGCGAGCACAGATACGCAGTATTTT
CASSMIQGASTDTQYF
>TRBV28|few|TRBD1|TRBJ1-1
TGTGCCAGCAGCCTCCCCTCGGGACAGGGCTACGAAGCTTTCTTT
CASSLPSGQGYEAFF
>TRBV28|.|.|TRBJ1-2
TGTGCCAGCAGCCCCCAACAGGGTCATGGCTACACCTTC
CASSPQQGHGYTF
>TRBV18|.|.|TRBJ2-1
TGTGCCAGCTCACCCCGAGTGCCCTACAATGAGCAGTTCTTC
CASSPRVPYNEQFF
>TRBV5-8|few|.|TRBJ2-3
TGTGCCAGCAGCTTGGTGCTAACTCTTGGCACAGATACGCAGTATTTT
CASSLVLTLGTDTQYF
>TRBV7-3|.|TRBD2|TRBJ2-2
TGTGCCAGCAGCTTAGGGGTAGCGGGAGCCGGGGAGCTGTTTTTT
CASSLGVAGAGELFF
>TRBV7-8|.|TRBD1|TRBJ2-7
TGTGCCAGCAGCTTCGGACAGGGAGGCGGCGAGCAGTACTTC
CASSFGQGGGEQYF
>TRBV11-2|.|TRBD2|TRBJ2-1
TGTGCCAGCAGCTTAGCGGGAGGGCCCTACAATGAGCAGTTCTTC
CASSLAGGPYNEQFF
>TRBV6-6|.|.|TRBJ1-5
TGTGCCAGCCGGGTCCCGAATGGGCCCCAGCATTTT
CASRVPNGPQHF
>TRBV3-1/TRBV3-2|.|TRBD1|TRBJ2-5
TGTGCCAGCAGCCAAGACGGCGTAGGGGGCGCATGGTTTAGGACCCAGTACTTC
CASSQDGVGGAWFRTQYF
>TRBV19|.|.|TRBJ1-2
TGTGCCAGTAGTTCCCGTCCCCTCTTTGAGGGCTACACCTTC
CASSSRPLFEGYTF
>TRBV19|few|TRBD1|TRBJ1-2
TGTGCCAGTCTACCGGGACAGGGCCTGGGCTATGGCTACACCTTC
CASLPGQGLGYGYTF
>TRBV3-1/TRBV3-2|.|.|TRBJ1-6
TGTGCCAGCAGCCAAGTTCCGAGCTCCTATAATTCACCCCTCCACTTT
CASSQVPSSYNSPLHF
>TRBV9|.|TRBD1|TRBJ1-2
TGTGCCAGCAGCCTCTTCCAGGGGGCGGAAGGCTACACCTTC
CASSLFQGAEGYTF
>TRBV6-5|.|.|TRBJ1-3
TGTGCCACCTCTCCTGAGGGTGGAAACACCATATATTTT
CATSPEGGNTIYF
>TRBV5-1|.|.|TRBJ2-3
TGCGCCAGCAGCTTGGGGAGGGGATCCACAGATACGCAGTATTTT
CASSLGRGSTDTQYF